This entry concerns a single TCR beta chain. Its antigen remains unknown. This entry comes from a study of CD8 T cells in Susac syndrome. Whole-study results and caveats: The study recognized that the number of individuals in its TCR sequencing and HLA analysis was relatively small.

Germline V lookup: CDR1 SQVTM, CDR2 ANQGSEA. The CDR3 sequence is 11 residues long. Controls comprised healthy donors matched for age and sex. Random hexamers were used to reverse transcribe about 0.5 to 1 ug of RNA. By means of immunoSEQ multiplex PCR, TCR beta CDR3 spanning 54 Vbeta and 13 Jbeta underwent amplification. TCRdb re-called the immunoSEQ multiplex PCR reads through MiXCR, storing one row per CDR3 protein. The sample comprises about 110,000 distinct CDR3 sequences, roughly 95% of which are singletons, and more than 0.08% rests with the top ten. The genes are TRBV29-1 and TRBJ1-1; no clear D. This sequence was found in a human donor in good health. The material sequenced was CD4+ T cells from PBMCs. This CDR3 is CRFDGNTEAFF. The CDR3 bases are TGCAGGTTCGATGGGAACACTGAAGCTTTCTTT.